The 27 T cell receptor beta chains below come from one sample, sequenced in a study of blood T cell repertoires in COVID-19. Profiled with immunoSEQ multiplex PCR; TCRdb holds only in-frame clones, not every one. The sample has about 200,000 clones, 70% to 90% seen once. Sequenced sample: peripheral blood. Receptor source: a human donor in a cohort sampled during active COVID-19.

This chain links TRBV19 with TRBJ2-1; possibly TRBD2 for D (5 bases). This CDR3 is 15 amino acids long. The V gene's germline CDR1 is LNHDA and CDR2 SQIVND (reference sequence). The V end lost 1 base, the J end lost 6 bases, and 13 bases lay between the germline ends. The CDR3 here is CASSIGAVGSNEQFF. The CDR3 coding sequence is TGTGCCAGTAGTATAGGAGCGGTCGGGTCCAATGAGCAGTTCTTC.

The CDR3, as DNA: TGTGCCATCACTGGGACAAAATATGGCTACACCTTC. This sequence encodes CAITGTKYGYTF. V and J are TRBV10-3 and TRBJ1-2, with D tentatively TRBD1 (6 bases). Between the trimmed V and J ends, which lost 7 bases and 5 bases, there was a span of 11 bases. CDR3 length: 12 amino acids. Looked up from germline, CDR1 is ENHRY and CDR2 is SYGVKD.

Comment on this clone: One end of the junction does not line up with germline, which may come from a read error. The chain has TRBV7-7 and TRBJ1-2; 7 bases match TRBD1. CDR3 length: 15 amino acids. CDR1 and CDR2 (germline): SSHAT, FNYEAQ (reference sequence). The CDR3: CASSPWTGSADGYTF. In DNA form, the CDR3 reads TGTGCTAGCAGCCCTTGGACAGGTTCGGCGGATGGCTACACCTTC.

The chain recombines TRBV6-5 with TRBJ1-4; 8 nucleotides line up with TRBD1. CDR1 and CDR2 from the germline V gene are MNHEY and SVGAGI. J gave up 5 bases and V 0 bases, and 5 bases lay outside the gene matches. This CDR3 is 16 amino acids long. The CDR3 DNA is TGTGCCAGCAGTTACTCGCGTGACAGGGGCAATGAAAAACTGTTTTTT. Amino acid sequence: CASSYSRDRGNEKLFF.

The chain combines TRBV28 with TRBJ1-3; TRBD1 might be the D (5 bases). V shed 3 bases and J shed 4 bases, with 10 bases lying between them. This CDR3 has 14 amino acids. Per germline, CDR1 MDHEN and CDR2 SYDVKM. For the CDR3, the DNA is TGTGCCAGCAGTTTCGGGGGGAAAGGAAACACCATATATTTT. Its translation is CASSFGGKGNTIYF.

The DNA for the CDR3 is TGTGCCAGCAGCGTAGGAGCAGGGACTGGAAACACCATATATTTT. This translates into CASSVGAGTGNTIYF. The chain employs TRBV9 and TRBJ1-3, with D tentatively TRBD1 (5 bases). Germline CDR1 SGDLS, CDR2 YYNGEE. V dropped 0 bases and J dropped 2 bases, with 9 bases sitting between them. The CDR3 spans 15 residues.

The rearrangement joins TRBV6-5 to TRBJ1-5; 10 bases align to TRBD1. Germline lookup yields CDR1 MNHEY and CDR2 SVGAGI. The CDR3 is made up of 15 amino acids. Trimming removed 7 bases from V and 2 bases from J; junction bases left unmatched: 5. The CDR3 DNA sequence: TGTGCCAGCATGTACGGGACAGGGGGCAATCAGCCCCAGCATTTT. Protein sequence: CASMYGTGGNQPQHF.

CDR3 amino acids: CASSYEWTGPGYGYTF. Here the CDR3 DNA reads TGCGCCAGCAGCTACGAATGGACAGGGCCGGGGTATGGCTACACCTTC. The genes are TRBV5-1 and TRBJ1-2; 8 bases align to TRBD1. CDR3 size: 16 residues. J lost 5 bases, V lost 3 bases, and 12 bases had no gene match. Looked up from germline, CDR1 is SGHRS and CDR2 is YFSETQ.

J is TRBJ2-3 and V is TRBV10-2; 10 bases match TRBD2. Germline V lookup: CDR1 WSHSY, CDR2 SAAADI. The CDR3 runs 15 residues. J gave up 4 bases and V 4 bases, and 5 bases lay outside the gene matches. CDR3 nucleotides: TGCGCCAGCAGTGCGCTAGCGGGAGCCGCAGATACGCAGTATTTT. Its translation: CASSALAGAADTQYF.

The chain combines TRBV7-2 with TRBJ2-7; TRBD2 agrees at 7 bases. From germline, CDR1 is SGHTA and CDR2 FQGNSA. There are 16 residues in the CDR3. V lost 1 base to trimming and J lost 7 bases; unmatched junction nucleotides: 13. The CDR3 loop reads CASSLEGGSGMGEQYF. The CDR3 DNA reads as TGTGCCAGCAGCTTAGAGGGAGGGAGCGGGATGGGGGAGCAGTACTTC.

This clone has just one count. The chain uses TRBV30 and TRBJ1-1, with D hard to call. The CDR3 has 14 amino acids. Germline CDR1 reads GTSNPN; CDR2 reads SVGIG (reference sequence). The ends were cut back, 7 bases at V and 10 bases at J, with 25 bases in the middle. CDR3 protein: CAYLLEVTDRRAFF. The CDR3 nucleotides are TGTGCCTACCTATTGGAGGTAACGGACCGCCGAGCTTTCTTT.

The V and J genes are TRBV28 and TRBJ1-1; D gene unclear. Trimming removed 6 bases from V and 0 bases from J, with 8 bases in between. The CDR3 sequence is 13 residues long. Germline-derived CDR1 and CDR2 are MDHEN and SYDVKM. The CDR3 DNA follows: TGTGCCAGCAGCCAGAACGTGAACACTGAAGCTTTCTTT. Residues: CASSQNVNTEAFF.

The V gene is TRBV19, the J gene TRBJ2-2; TRBD1 is a possible D gene (7 bases). Germline loops: CDR1 LNHDA, CDR2 SQIVND (reference sequence). Trimming took 5 bases from V and 5 from J, leaving 12 bases between them. The CDR3 spans 14 residues. This CDR3 is CASSLTGRTGELFF. DNA for the CDR3: TGTGCCAGTAGTTTGACAGGGAGGACCGGGGAGCTGTTTTTT.

The chain carries TRBV18 and TRBJ2-2, with a weak D call TRBD2 (5 bases). V was pared by 8 bases and J by 1 base, with 8 bases between. The germline V gene has CDR1 KGHSH and CDR2 LQKENI. The CDR3 runs 13 residues. The CDR3 spells CASDRGNTGELFF. The CDR3 DNA follows: TGTGCCAGCGACCGGGGGAACACCGGGGAGCTGTTTTTT.

This chain joins TRBV5-1 and TRBJ2-3; 7 bases align to TRBD2. This CDR3 comprises 15 residues. Looked up from germline, CDR1 is SGHRS and CDR2 is YFSETQ. After removal of 0 bases from V and 1 base from J, the junction contained 2 bases not matched to a gene. CDR3 DNA sequence: TGCGCCAGCAGCTTGGGCGGGGGACGCACAGATACGCAGTATTTT. It yields the protein CASSLGGGRTDTQYF.

Concerning this clone: A read error is possible here, since a much larger clone lies one base away. The chain joins TRBV5-1 to TRBJ2-6; tentative D call: TRBD1 (5 bases). The CDR3 loop spans 19 amino acids. Germline V gene data show CDR1 as SGHRS and CDR2 as YFSETQ. V was clipped by 1 base and J by 0 bases, with 17 bases between them. CDR3 DNA: TGCGCCAGCAGCTTGCACTCCCCAGGGAACCCCTCTGGGGCCAACGTCCTGACTTTC. Its protein is CASSLHSPGNPSGANVLTF.

V gene TRBV2 combines with J gene TRBJ1-5; D gene unclear. V was cut by 7 bases and J by 6 bases, with 16 bases left in between. Germline CDR1 reads SNHLY; CDR2 reads FYNNEI. The CDR3 contains 14 residues. The CDR3 nucleotides are TGTGCCAGCACCTCCGGGGTGATGGGTCAGCCCCAGCATTTT. It encodes CASTSGVMGQPQHF. Together with reference TRBV2 and TRBJ1-5, the CDR3 gives the full variable domain: EPEVTQTPSHQVTQMGQEVILRCVPISNHLYFYWYRQILGQKVEFLVSFYNNEISEKSEIFDDQFSVERPDGSNFTLKIRSTKLEDSAMYFCASTSGVMGQPQHFGDGTRLSIL.

The V gene is TRBV6-5, the J gene TRBJ2-2, with TRBD1 identical over 10 bases. Germline V gene lookup returns CDR1 MNHEY and CDR2 SVGAGI. The CDR3 is 15 residues long. Unmatched junction bases numbered 2, after V lost 5 bases and J lost 2 bases. This CDR3 is CASSRDRGNTGELFF. The CDR3 DNA reads as TGTGCCAGCAGTAGGGACAGGGGAAACACCGGGGAGCTGTTTTTT.

The DNA of the CDR3 is TGTGCCAGCAGCCAGGAGCGGAGGTACACCGGGGAGCTGTTTTTT. Translated, it gives CASSQERRYTGELFF. The chain recombines TRBV7-2 with TRBJ2-2, with D possibly TRBD2 on 5 matching bases. Per the germline V gene, CDR1 is SGHTA and CDR2 is FQGNSA. The CDR3 consists of 15 residues. Trimming cost V 5 bases and J 3 bases, with 13 bases left between them.

The V and J genes are TRBV27 and TRBJ2-5; D gene ambiguous. This CDR3 has 15 residues. Germline assignment: CDR1 MNHEY and CDR2 SMNVEV (reference sequence). Deletions cut 8 bases from V and 5 bases from J, with 21 bases between. The CDR3 DNA reads TGTGCCAGCCGGAGTGTCGGCAGTAACCCGGAGACCCAGTACTTC. Translating it yields CASRSVGSNPETQYF.

The chain is built from TRBV6-6 and TRBJ1-2; 8 bases align to TRBD1. Germline loops: CDR1 MNHNY, CDR2 SVGAGI (reference sequence). The CDR3 is made up of 15 amino acids. J lost 0 bases, V lost 5 bases, and 5 bases had no gene match. CDR3 protein: CASSPDRGANYGYTF. DNA for the CDR3: TGTGCCAGCAGTCCCGACAGGGGAGCTAACTATGGCTACACCTTC.

The count of this clone is one. The chain has TRBV6-5 and TRBJ2-7; D gene ambiguous. The CDR3 sequence is 14 residues long. Trimming took off 5 bases at V and 3 bases at J, with 14 bases between the two ends. The germline CDR1 and CDR2 sequences are MNHEY and SVGAGI. CDR3 sequence (DNA): TGTGCCAGCAGTACAAGTAAACAGAGCTACGAGCAGTACTTC. Translating it yields CASSTSKQSYEQYF.

The chain uses TRBV7-8 and TRBJ1-1; 7 bases are a match to TRBD1. With V trimmed by 5 bases and J by 5 bases, 8 bases remained unmatched. Germline V CDR1 and CDR2: SGHVS, FQNEAQ. This CDR3 has 14 amino acids. The CDR3 DNA is TGTGCCAGCAGCCGGGAGGGGGCTGGGACTGAAGCTTTCTTT. Protein sequence: CASSREGAGTEAFF.

The chain employs TRBV18 and TRBJ2-7; TRBD2 might be the D (6 bases). The CDR3 length is 16 residues. The germline V gene has CDR1 KGHSH and CDR2 LQKENI. V was pared by 1 base and J by 3 bases, with 16 bases between. In DNA form, the CDR3 reads TGTGCCAGCTCACCACAGGCGGGGAGAACCTACTACGAGCAGTACTTC. It encodes CASSPQAGRTYYEQYF.

The V call is TRBV28, the J call TRBJ1-6, with TRBD1 matching 8 bases. Germline CDR1 and CDR2: MDHEN and SYDVKM. Trimming cost V 4 bases and J 12 bases; bases outside gene matches: 11. This CDR3 spans 15 amino acids. The CDR3 spells CASSWSGGQRKPLHF. The CDR3 coding sequence is TGTGCCAGCAGTTGGTCAGGGGGCCAGAGAAAACCCCTCCACTTT.

This clone was observed a single time. The CDR3 here is CASSYAQNTDTQYF. DNA of the CDR3: TGTGCCAGCAGTTACGCCCAGAACACAGATACGCAGTATTTT. The rearrangement links TRBV6-5 to TRBJ2-3; no firm D call. The CDR3 has 14 amino acids. Trimming took off 2 bases at V and 2 bases at J, with 8 bases between the two ends. Germline loops: CDR1 MNHEY, CDR2 SVGAGI.

This sequence joins TRBV7-2 and TRBJ2-3; D gene uncertain. V was shortened by 0 bases and J by 6 bases, with 10 bases between the two germline ends. The CDR3 runs to 14 residues. CDR1 SGHTA and CDR2 FQGNSA come from the germline V gene. The CDR3, as DNA: TGTGCCAGCAGCTTAGCGCCGGGTGTGGATACGCAGTATTTT. This sequence encodes CASSLAPGVDTQYF.